One sample yielded the 13 T cell receptor beta chains listed below, sequenced in a study of blood T cells in healthy people across ages. The authors ran a second PCR of about 6 to 11 cycles using a sample-barcoded 5' primer and a J-beta primer mix. Each CDR3 protein gets one entry after TCRdb re-called the 5' RACE reads with MiXCR. The repertoire holds hundreds of thousands of distinct CDR3 sequences, with roughly 30% as singletons. Sequenced input: blood. The origin of the receptors is a woman older than 75 in good health.

A note on this clonotype: A much larger clone lies one base from this, so it may be a read error. V gene TRBV30 combines with J gene TRBJ1-2; D gene uncertain. Trimming stripped 4 bases from V and 3 bases from J, with 6 bases between. The CDR3 length is 11 residues. Germline CDR1 reads GTSNPN; CDR2 reads SVGIG (reference sequence). The CDR3 is CAWNPDYGYTF. In DNA, the CDR3 is TGTGCCTGGAACCCGGACTATGGCTACACCTTC.

Comment on this clonotype: A read error may be the cause here, since a much bigger clone is one base away. The chain employs TRBV6-2 or TRBV6-3 and TRBJ2-7, with D tentatively TRBD2 (5 bases). The CDR3 runs 13 residues. CDR1 is MNHEY and CDR2 is SVGEGT in the germline V gene. Trimming removed 0 bases at V and 7 bases at J, with 10 bases between. The chain's CDR3 is CASSYSLRGEQYF. CDR3 DNA: TGTGCCAGCAGTTACTCGCTCCGGGGTGAGCAGTACTTC.

Regarding this clonotype: The junction departs from the called germline gene at one end, perhaps through a read error. This chain uses TRBV9 with TRBJ2-3, with D possibly TRBD2 on 7 matching bases. Germline values: CDR1 SGDLS, CDR2 YYNGEE. The CDR3 loop spans 16 amino acids. The CDR3: CAGSVEAGASTDTQYF. The CDR3 region has the DNA TGTGCCGGCAGCGTAGAGGCGGGGGCTAGCACAGATACGCAGTATTTT.

This clonotype was seen more than once but under ten times. The rearrangement joins TRBV11-1 to TRBJ2-7; D unresolved. Germline CDR1 reads SGHAT; CDR2 reads FQDESV (reference sequence). Trimming took off 5 bases at V and 7 bases at J, with 15 bases between the two ends. CDR3 length equals 13 residues. Here the CDR3 reads CASSHNIMNEQYF. The CDR3 nucleotides are TGTGCCAGCAGCCACAACATCATGAATGAGCAGTACTTC.

The chain couples TRBV5-1 to TRBJ2-2; D unresolved. The germline CDR1 and CDR2 sequences are SGHRS and YFSETQ. The V gene lost 0 bases and the J gene lost 2 bases, with 8 bases spanning the gap. The CDR3 consists of 15 residues. The CDR3 coding sequence is TGCGCCAGCAGCTTGGAGTCAGATAACACCGGGGAGCTGTTTTTT. Translating gives CASSLESDNTGELFF.

The sample holds many counts of this clonotype. V and J are TRBV7-6 and TRBJ2-6, with a possible D match to TRBD1 (5 bases). The CDR3 runs to 17 residues. Trimming took 1 base from V and 2 from J, leaving 12 bases between them. Germline-derived CDR1 and CDR2 are SGHVS and FNYEAQ. The CDR3 loop is CASSLGFRGTGANVLTF. CDR3 coding DNA: TGTGCCAGCAGCTTAGGATTTAGGGGAACTGGGGCCAACGTCCTGACTTTC.

This clonotype was seen many times. The chain links TRBV27 to TRBJ2-7, with D hard to call. From germline, CDR1 is MNHEY and CDR2 SMNVEV (reference sequence). This CDR3 spans 14 amino acids. The V end lost 0 bases, the J end lost 0 bases, and 6 bases lay between the germline ends. The CDR3 loop is CASSLSLTSYEQYF. DNA of the CDR3: TGTGCCAGCAGTTTATCCCTCACCTCCTACGAGCAGTACTTC.

This clonotype was counted ten times or more. The V and J genes are TRBV7-7 and TRBJ2-1, with 8 bases fitting TRBD2. This CDR3 has 14 amino acids. Per the germline V gene, CDR1 is SSHAT and CDR2 is FNYEAQ (reference sequence). Trimming removed 4 bases from V and 8 bases from J; junction bases left unmatched: 7. The CDR3 is CASSSGGAGYEQFF. The CDR3 DNA follows: TGTGCCAGCAGCTCGGGGGGGGCCGGGTATGAGCAGTTCTTC.

The chain carries TRBV4-3 and TRBJ2-7; D is perhaps TRBD1 (5 bases). Deletions cut 0 bases from V and 7 bases from J, with 22 bases between. Germline loops: CDR1 LGHNA, CDR2 YSLEER. The CDR3 is 17 residues long. This CDR3 is CASSQDFGAGWLDEQYF. The CDR3, as DNA: TGCGCCAGCAGCCAAGATTTTGGGGCAGGGTGGTTGGATGAGCAGTACTTC.

Ten or more counts support this clonotype. V gene TRBV20-1 combines with J gene TRBJ1-2; D might be TRBD1 (6 bases). CDR3 length: 12 amino acids. V was pared by 6 bases and J by 13 bases, with 21 bases between. Germline-derived CDR1 and CDR2 are DFQATT and SNEGSKA (reference sequence). In DNA form, the CDR3 reads TGCAGTGCGGGGGGGGGGACACAAGTTTCCACCTTC. This encodes CSAGGGTQVSTF.

In its sample, this clonotype was seen many times. The chain joins TRBV7-3 to TRBJ2-7, with D possibly TRBD2 on 7 matching bases. This CDR3 has 14 amino acids. Trimming removed 0 bases at V and 6 bases at J, with 12 bases between. Germline V gene data show CDR1 as SGHTA and CDR2 as FQGTGA. The chain's CDR3 is CASSLTGGLGEQYF. CDR3 bases: TGTGCCAGCAGCTTAACCGGGGGGCTGGGCGAGCAGTACTTC.

In its sample, this clonotype was seen a few times. The J gene is TRBJ1-1, the V gene TRBV5-5, with D tentatively TRBD1 (5 bases). Germline V gene sequence: CDR1 SGHKS, CDR2 YYEKEE (reference sequence). Trimming shortened V by 3 bases and J by 0 bases, and 18 bases separated the two germline ends. The CDR3 runs 17 residues. The CDR3 DNA reads TGTGCCAGCAGCTACGAGAGACGGGGGTTTTTGAACACTGAAGCTTTCTTT. Translation gives CASSYERRGFLNTEAFF.

In the case of this clonotype: This may come from a read error, since a much larger clone is one base off. The J gene is TRBJ1-1, the V gene TRBV5-1; D is ambiguous. Trimming removed 6 bases from V and 10 bases from J, with 19 bases in between. CDR1 is SGHRS and CDR2 is YFSETQ in the germline V gene. The CDR3 consists of 13 residues. The CDR3 DNA follows: TGCGCCAGCACCCAATCCTCGGAGGGTCCAGCTTTCTTT. Its translation is CASTQSSEGPAFF.